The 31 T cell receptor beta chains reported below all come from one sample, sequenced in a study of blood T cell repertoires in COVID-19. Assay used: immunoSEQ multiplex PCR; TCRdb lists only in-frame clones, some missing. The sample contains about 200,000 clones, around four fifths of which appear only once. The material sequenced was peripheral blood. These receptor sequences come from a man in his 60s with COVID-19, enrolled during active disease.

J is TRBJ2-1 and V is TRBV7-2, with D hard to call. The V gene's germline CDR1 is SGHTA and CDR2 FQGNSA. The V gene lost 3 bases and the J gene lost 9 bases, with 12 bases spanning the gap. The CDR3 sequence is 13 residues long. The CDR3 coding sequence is TGTGCCAGCAGCTTTTCAGAGCGACTTGAGCAGTTCTTC. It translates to CASSFSERLEQFF. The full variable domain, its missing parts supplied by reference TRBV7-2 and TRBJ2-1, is GAGVSQSPSNKVTEKGKDVELRCDPISGHTALYWYRQSLGQGLEFLIYFQGNSAPDKSGLPSDRFSAERTGGSVSTLTIQRTQQEDSAVYLCASSFSERLEQFFGPGTRLTVL.

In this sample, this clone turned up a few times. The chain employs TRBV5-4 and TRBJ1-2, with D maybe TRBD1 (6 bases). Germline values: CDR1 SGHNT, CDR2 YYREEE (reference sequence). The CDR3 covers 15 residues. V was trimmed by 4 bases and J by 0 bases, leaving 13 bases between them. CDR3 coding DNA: TGTGCCAGCAGCCCGGAGGCAGGGGCTAACTATGGCTACACCTTC. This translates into CASSPEAGANYGYTF.

For the CDR3, the DNA is TGTGCCAGCATCTCCGGGACAGGAGTGGAAAAACTGTTTTTT. Translated, it gives CASISGTGVEKLFF. The chain combines TRBV7-9 with TRBJ1-4; 8 nucleotides match TRBD1. After removal of 7 bases from V and 8 bases from J, the junction contained 9 bases not matched to a gene. This CDR3 has 14 amino acids. Per germline, CDR1 SEHNR and CDR2 FQNEAQ (reference sequence).

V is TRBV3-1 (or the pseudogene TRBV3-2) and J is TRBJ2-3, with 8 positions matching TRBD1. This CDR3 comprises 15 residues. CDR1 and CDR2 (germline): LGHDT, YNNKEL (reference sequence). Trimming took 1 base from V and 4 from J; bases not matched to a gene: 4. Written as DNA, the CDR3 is TGTGCCAGCAGCCAAGCCGACAGGGGACCAGATACGCAGTATTTT. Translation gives CASSQADRGPDTQYF.

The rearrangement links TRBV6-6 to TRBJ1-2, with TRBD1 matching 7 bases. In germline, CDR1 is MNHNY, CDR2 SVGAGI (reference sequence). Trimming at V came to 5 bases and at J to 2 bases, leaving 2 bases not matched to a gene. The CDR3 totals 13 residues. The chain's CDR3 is CASSTTGNYGYTF. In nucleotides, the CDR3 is TGTGCCAGCAGTACGACAGGGAACTATGGCTACACCTTC.

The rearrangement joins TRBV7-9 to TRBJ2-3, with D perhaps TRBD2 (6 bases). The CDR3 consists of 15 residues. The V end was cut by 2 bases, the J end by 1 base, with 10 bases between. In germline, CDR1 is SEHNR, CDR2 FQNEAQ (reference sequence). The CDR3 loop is CASSLISSGTDTQYF. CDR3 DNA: TGTGCCAGCAGCTTAATTTCTAGCGGCACAGATACGCAGTATTTT. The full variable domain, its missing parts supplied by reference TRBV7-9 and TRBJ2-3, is DTGVSQNPRHKITKRGQNVTFRCDPISEHNRLYWYRQTLGQGPEFLTYFQNEAQLEKSRLLSDRFSAERPKGSFSTLEIQRTEQGDSAMYLCASSLISSGTDTQYFGPGTRLTVL.

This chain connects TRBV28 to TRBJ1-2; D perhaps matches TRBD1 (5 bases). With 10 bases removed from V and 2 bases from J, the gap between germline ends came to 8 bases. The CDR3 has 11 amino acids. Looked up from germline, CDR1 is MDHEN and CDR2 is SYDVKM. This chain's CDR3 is CATNRNYGYTF. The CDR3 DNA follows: TGTGCCACCAACAGGAACTATGGCTACACCTTC.

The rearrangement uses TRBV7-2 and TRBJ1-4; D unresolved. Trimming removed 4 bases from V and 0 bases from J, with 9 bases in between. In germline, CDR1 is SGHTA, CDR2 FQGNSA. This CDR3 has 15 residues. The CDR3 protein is CASSSRRATNEKLFF. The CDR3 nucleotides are TGTGCCAGCAGCTCGCGACGGGCAACTAATGAAAAACTGTTTTTT.

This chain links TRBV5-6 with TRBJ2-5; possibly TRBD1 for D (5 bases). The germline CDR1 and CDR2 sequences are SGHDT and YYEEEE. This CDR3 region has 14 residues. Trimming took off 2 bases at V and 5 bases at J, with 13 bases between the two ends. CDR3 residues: CASSFDSAGETQYF. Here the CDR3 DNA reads TGTGCCAGCAGCTTCGACAGCGCTGGGGAGACCCAGTACTTC.

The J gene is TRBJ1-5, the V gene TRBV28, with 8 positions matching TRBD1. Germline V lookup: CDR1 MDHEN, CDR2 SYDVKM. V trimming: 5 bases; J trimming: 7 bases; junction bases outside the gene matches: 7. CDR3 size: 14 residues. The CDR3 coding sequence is TGTGCCAGCAGTACACACAGGGGGGAGCAGCCCCAGCATTTT. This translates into CASSTHRGEQPQHF.

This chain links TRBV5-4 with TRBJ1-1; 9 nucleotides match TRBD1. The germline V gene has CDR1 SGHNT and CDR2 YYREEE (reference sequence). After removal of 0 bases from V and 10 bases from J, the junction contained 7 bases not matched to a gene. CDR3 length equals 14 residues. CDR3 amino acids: CASSLEQGAVVAFF. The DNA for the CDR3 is TGTGCCAGCAGCTTGGAACAGGGGGCTGTGGTAGCTTTCTTT.

CDR3: CASAGGAHGEKLFF. As DNA, the CDR3 is TGTGCCAGCGCCGGGGGGGCGCACGGTGAAAAACTGTTTTTT. The chain combines TRBV28 with TRBJ1-4; perhaps TRBD1 as D (6 bases). The ends were cut back, 8 bases at V and 7 bases at J, with 17 bases in the middle. Germline CDR1 reads MDHEN; CDR2 reads SYDVKM. CDR3 length equals 14 residues.

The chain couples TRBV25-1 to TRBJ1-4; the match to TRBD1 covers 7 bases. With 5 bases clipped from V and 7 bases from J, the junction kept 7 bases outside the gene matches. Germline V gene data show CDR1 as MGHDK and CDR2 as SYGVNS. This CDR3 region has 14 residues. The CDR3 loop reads CASSLGGAGEKLFF. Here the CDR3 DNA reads TGTGCCAGCAGTCTAGGGGGCGCCGGTGAAAAACTGTTTTTT.

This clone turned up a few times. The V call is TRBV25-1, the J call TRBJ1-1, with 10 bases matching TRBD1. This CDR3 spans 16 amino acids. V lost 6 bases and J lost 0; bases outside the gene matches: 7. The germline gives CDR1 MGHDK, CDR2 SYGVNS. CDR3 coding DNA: TGTGCCAGCAGGAACCGACAGGGGGCCATGAACACTGAAGCTTTCTTT. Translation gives CASRNRQGAMNTEAFF.

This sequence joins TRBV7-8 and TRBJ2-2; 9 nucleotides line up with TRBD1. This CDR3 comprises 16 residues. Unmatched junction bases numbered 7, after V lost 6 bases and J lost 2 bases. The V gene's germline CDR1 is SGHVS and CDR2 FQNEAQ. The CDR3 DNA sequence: TGTGCCAGCAGAATTGGGACAGGGACTAACACCGGGGAGCTGTTTTTT. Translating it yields CASRIGTGTNTGELFF.

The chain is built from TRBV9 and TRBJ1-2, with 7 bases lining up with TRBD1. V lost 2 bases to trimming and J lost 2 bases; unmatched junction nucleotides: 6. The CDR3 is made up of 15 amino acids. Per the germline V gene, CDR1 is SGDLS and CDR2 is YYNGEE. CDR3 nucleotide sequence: TGTGCCAGCAGCGTTGGGACAGCGGCCAACTATGGCTACACCTTC. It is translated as CASSVGTAANYGYTF.

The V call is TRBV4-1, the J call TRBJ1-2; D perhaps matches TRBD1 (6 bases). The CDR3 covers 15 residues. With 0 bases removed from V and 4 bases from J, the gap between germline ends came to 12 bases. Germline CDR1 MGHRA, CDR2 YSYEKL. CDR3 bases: TGCGCCAGCAGCCAAGATAGGGGGATCGGCTATGGCTACACCTTC. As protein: CASSQDRGIGYGYTF.

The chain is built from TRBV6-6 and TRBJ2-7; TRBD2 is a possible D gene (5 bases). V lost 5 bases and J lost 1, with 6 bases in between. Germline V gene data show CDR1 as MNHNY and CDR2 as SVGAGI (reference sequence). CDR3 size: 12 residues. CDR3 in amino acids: CASSGESYEQYF. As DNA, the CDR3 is TGTGCCAGCAGTGGGGAGTCCTACGAGCAGTACTTC.

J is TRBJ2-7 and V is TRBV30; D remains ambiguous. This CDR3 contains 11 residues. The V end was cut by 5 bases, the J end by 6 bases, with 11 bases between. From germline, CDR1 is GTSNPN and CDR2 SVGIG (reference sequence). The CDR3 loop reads CAWGLAGEQYF. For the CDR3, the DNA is TGTGCCTGGGGCTTGGCTGGCGAGCAGTACTTC.

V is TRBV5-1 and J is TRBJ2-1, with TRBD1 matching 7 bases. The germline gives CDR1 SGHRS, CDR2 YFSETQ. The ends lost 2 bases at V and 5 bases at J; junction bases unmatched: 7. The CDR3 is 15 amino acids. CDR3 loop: CASSFGDRVNNEQFF. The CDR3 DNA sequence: TGCGCCAGCAGCTTTGGTGACAGGGTAAACAATGAGCAGTTCTTC.

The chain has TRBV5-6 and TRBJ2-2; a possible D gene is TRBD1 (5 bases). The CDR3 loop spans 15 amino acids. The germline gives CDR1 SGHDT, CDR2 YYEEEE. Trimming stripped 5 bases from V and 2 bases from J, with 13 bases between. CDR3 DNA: TGTGCCAGCAGGCTCTTAGGGGAAAACACCGGGGAGCTGTTTTTT. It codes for CASRLLGENTGELFF.

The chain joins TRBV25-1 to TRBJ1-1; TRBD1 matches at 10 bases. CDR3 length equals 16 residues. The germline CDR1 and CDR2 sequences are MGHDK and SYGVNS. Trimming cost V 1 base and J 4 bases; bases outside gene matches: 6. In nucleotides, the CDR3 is TGTGCCAGCAGTGAATTGGGACAGGGGATTAGCACTGAAGCTTTCTTT. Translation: CASSELGQGISTEAFF.

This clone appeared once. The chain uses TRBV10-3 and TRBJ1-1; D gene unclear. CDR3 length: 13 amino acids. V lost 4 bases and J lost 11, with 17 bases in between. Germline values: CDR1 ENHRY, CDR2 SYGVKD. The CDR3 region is CAISGETGGRAFF. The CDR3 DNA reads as TGTGCCATCAGTGGGGAAACGGGAGGAAGGGCTTTCTTT.

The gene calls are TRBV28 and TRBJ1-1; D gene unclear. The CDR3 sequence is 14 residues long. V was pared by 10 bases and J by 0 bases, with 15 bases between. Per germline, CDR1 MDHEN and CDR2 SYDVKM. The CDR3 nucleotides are TGTGCCACCTTCTTCGGGAGACTGAACACTGAAGCTTTCTTT. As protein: CATFFGRLNTEAFF. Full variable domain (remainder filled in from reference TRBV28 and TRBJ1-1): DVKVTQSSRYLVKRTGEKVFLECVQDMDHENMFWYRQDPGLGLRLIYFSYDVKMKEKGDIPEGYSVSREKKERFSLILESASTNQTSMYLCATFFGRLNTEAFFGQGTRLTVV.

Written as DNA, the CDR3 is TGTGCCACCGCGGAGGGGACTAGCGGGAGGTATGAGCAGTTCTTC. Protein sequence: CATAEGTSGRYEQFF. This chain links TRBV15 with TRBJ2-1; 15 bases fit TRBD2. Germline CDR1 is LNHNV and CDR2 is YYDKDF (reference sequence). The CDR3 has 15 residues. J lost 8 bases, V lost 8 bases, and 7 bases had no gene match.

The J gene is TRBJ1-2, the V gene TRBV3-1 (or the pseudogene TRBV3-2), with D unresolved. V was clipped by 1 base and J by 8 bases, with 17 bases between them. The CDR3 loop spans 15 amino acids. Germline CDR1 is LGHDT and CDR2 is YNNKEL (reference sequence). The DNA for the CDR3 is TGTGCCAGCAGCCAAGGAGGTGGATACACTAGGGGCTACACCTTC. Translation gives CASSQGGGYTRGYTF.

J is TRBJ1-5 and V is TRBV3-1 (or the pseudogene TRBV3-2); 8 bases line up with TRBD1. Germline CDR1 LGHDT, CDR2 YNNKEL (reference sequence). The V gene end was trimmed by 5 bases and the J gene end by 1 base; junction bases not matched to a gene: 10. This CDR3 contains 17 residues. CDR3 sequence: CASSFSQGARSNQPQHF. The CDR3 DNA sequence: TGTGCCAGCAGCTTCAGCCAGGGGGCGCGGAGCAATCAGCCCCAGCATTTT.

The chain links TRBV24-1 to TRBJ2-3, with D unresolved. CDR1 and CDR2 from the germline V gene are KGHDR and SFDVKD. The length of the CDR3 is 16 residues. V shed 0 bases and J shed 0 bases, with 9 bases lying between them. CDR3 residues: CATSDLQARSTDTQYF. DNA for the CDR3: TGTGCCACCAGTGATTTGCAGGCCAGGAGCACAGATACGCAGTATTTT.

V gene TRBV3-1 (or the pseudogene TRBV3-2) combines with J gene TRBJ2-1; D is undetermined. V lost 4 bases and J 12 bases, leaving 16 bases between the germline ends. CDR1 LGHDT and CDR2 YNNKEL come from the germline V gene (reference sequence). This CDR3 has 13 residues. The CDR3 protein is CASSPTQAPGQFF. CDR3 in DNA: TGTGCCAGCAGCCCCACTCAGGCCCCTGGGCAGTTCTTC.

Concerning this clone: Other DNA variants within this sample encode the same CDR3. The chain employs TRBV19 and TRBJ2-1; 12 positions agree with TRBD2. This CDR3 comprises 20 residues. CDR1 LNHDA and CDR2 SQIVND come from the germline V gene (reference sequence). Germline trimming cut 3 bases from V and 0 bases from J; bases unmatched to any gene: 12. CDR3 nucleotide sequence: TGTGCCAGTAGTATTAGGATCGGGACTAGCGGGCTCAGCTCCTACAATGAGCAGTTCTTC. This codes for CASSIRIGTSGLSSYNEQFF.

The chain's CDR3 is CASSPIGTGHTGELFF. The DNA for the CDR3 is TGTGCCAGCAGCCCTATCGGGACAGGGCACACCGGGGAGCTGTTTTTT. The rearrangement joins TRBV13 to TRBJ2-2; 9 bases map to TRBD1. The germline gives CDR1 PRHDT, CDR2 FYEKMQ (reference sequence). The CDR3 covers 16 residues. With 5 bases clipped from V and 3 bases from J, the junction kept 7 bases outside the gene matches.